The rows below give T cell receptor beta chains drawn from one sample of a study of blood T cells in healthy people across ages. TCRdb itself ran the 5' RACE reads through MiXCR, one entry per CDR3 protein. The sample carries hundreds of thousands of distinct CDR3 sequences, approximately 52% recorded once. Sample: blood. These receptors were obtained from a woman aged 80 or over in good health. CDR3s include the opening cysteine and the closing phenylalanine or tryptophan. Fields, in order: clone size, V gene, J gene, D gene, CDR3 DNA, CDR3 protein. The D gene is left open where the match is weak. Clone size is shown for a subset of rows, as once, few, many or a class of expanded clone.

size: few; V: TRBV2; J: TRBJ2-2; D: NA; DNA: TGTGCCAGCAGCCAACAGGAGCTCACCAACACCGGGGAGCTGTTTTTT; CDR3: CASSQQELTNTGELFF
size: NA; V: TRBV19; J: TRBJ1-6; D: TRBD1; DNA: TGTGCCAGTAGTAAAGACAGGGGGATGTCTTCACCCCTCCACTTT; CDR3: CASSKDRGMSSPLHF
size: NA; V: TRBV2; J: TRBJ2-5; D: NA; DNA: TGTGCCAGCAGTGCCGACTACGCGGAGACCCAGTACTTC; CDR3: CASSADYAETQYF
size: few; V: TRBV5-1; J: TRBJ2-1; D: TRBD2; DNA: TGCGCCAGCAGCTCCGGACTAGCGGGAGGGGGTGAGCAGTTCTTC; CDR3: CASSSGLAGGGEQFF
size: NA; V: TRBV20-1; J: TRBJ2-1; D: TRBD2; DNA: TGCAGTGCTAGAGCGTTACTAGCGGACACAAACAATGAGCAGTTCTTC; CDR3: CSARALLADTNNEQFF
size: many; V: TRBV12-3/TRBV12-4; J: TRBJ2-5; D: TRBD2; DNA: TGTGCCAGCAGTTTAGGAGTACTAGCGGGATTTGGGACCCAGTACTTC; CDR3: CASSLGVLAGFGTQYF
size: NA; V: TRBV6-4; J: TRBJ2-1; D: TRBD2; DNA: TGTGCCAGCAGTGAAAAGAGGACTAGCGGGAGCAATGAGCAGTTCTTC; CDR3: CASSEKRTSGSNEQFF
size: NA; V: TRBV5-1; J: TRBJ1-5; D: NA; DNA: TGCGCCAGCAGCTTGGGCATAGTAGGTCAGCCCCAGCATTTT; CDR3: CASSLGIVGQPQHF
size: NA; V: TRBV29-1; J: TRBJ2-5; D: NA; DNA: TGCAGCGTTGACAAGTGGGAGCCGGGAGAGACCCAGTACTTC; CDR3: CSVDKWEPGETQYF
size: many; V: TRBV20-1; J: TRBJ2-7; D: NA; DNA: TGCAGTGCTAGAGATCACAGAAAATTCTACGAGCAGTACTTC; CDR3: CSARDHRKFYEQYF
size: NA; V: TRBV5-1; J: TRBJ2-7; D: NA; DNA: TGCGCCAGCAGCTTTTCTCGAGGGGACTACGAGCAGTACTTC; CDR3: CASSFSRGDYEQYF
size: many; V: TRBV5-1; J: TRBJ1-2; D: TRBD1; DNA: TGCGCCAGCAGCCTATCAACGGACAGGATAAAGGGCTACACCTTC; CDR3: CASSLSTDRIKGYTF
size: many; V: TRBV12-3/TRBV12-4; J: TRBJ2-3; D: TRBD2; DNA: TGTGCCAGCAGTCAGAAAGTAGTAGCGGGAGGGGTCACAGATACGCAGTATTTT; CDR3: CASSQKVVAGGVTDTQYF
size: many; V: TRBV20-1; J: TRBJ2-1; D: NA; DNA: TGCAGTGCTAGTCGGAGAACCTACAATGAGCAGTTCTTC; CDR3: CSASRRTYNEQFF
size: NA; V: TRBV7-2; J: TRBJ2-7; D: TRBD2; DNA: TGTGCCAGCAGCTCAGACCTAGCGGGGAGGAGGCGGCAGTACTTC; CDR3: CASSSDLAGRRRQYF
size: few; V: TRBV5-1; J: TRBJ2-3; D: TRBD2; DNA: TGCGCCAGCAGCGTTAGCGGGGGGGCGGATACGCAGTATTTT; CDR3: CASSVSGGADTQYF